A single sample is the source of the 13 T cell receptor beta chains below, sequenced in a study of blood T cell repertoires in COVID-19. Some clones are missing from TCRdb's copy, which holds only in-frame ones; the method was immunoSEQ multiplex PCR. In the table there are 130,000 to 150,000 clones, roughly 89% of which are singletons. Input material: peripheral blood. The receptors here all came from a human donor in a cohort sampled during active COVID-19.

This clone was observed a single time. The chain employs TRBV11-1 and TRBJ1-1; D gene uncertain. Per germline, CDR1 SGHAT and CDR2 FQDESV (reference sequence). Trimming removed 2 bases from V and 5 bases from J, with 9 bases in between. The CDR3 is 13 residues long. The CDR3 protein is CASSLQAGTEAFF. DNA of the CDR3: TGTGCCAGCAGCTTACAGGCAGGAACTGAAGCTTTCTTT.

V usage is TRBV27 and J usage is TRBJ2-2; 9 bases agree with TRBD1. CDR3 length: 16 residues. With V trimmed by 1 base and J by 4 bases, 4 bases remained unmatched. Per the germline V gene, CDR1 is MNHEY and CDR2 is SMNVEV (reference sequence). Written as DNA, the CDR3 is TGTGCCAGCAGTTTATGGGACAGGGTGGCCACCGGGGAGCTGTTTTTT. As protein: CASSLWDRVATGELFF.

The rearrangement links TRBV19 to TRBJ2-1; TRBD2 matches 8 bases. The trim removed 5 bases at V and 0 bases at J, leaving 6 bases unmatched. Looked up from germline, CDR1 is LNHDA and CDR2 is SQIVND (reference sequence). The CDR3 is made up of 16 amino acids. CDR3 sequence (DNA): TGTGCCAGTAGTCTCTTCAGCGGGGGCTCCTACAATGAGCAGTTCTTC. Its translation is CASSLFSGGSYNEQFF.

This clone was recorded only once. The chain is built from TRBV19 and TRBJ2-1, with TRBD2 matching 10 bases. Germline values: CDR1 LNHDA, CDR2 SQIVND (reference sequence). Losses at the gene ends were 5 bases for V and 5 bases for J; bases not matched to a gene: 9. The length of the CDR3 is 16 residues. This CDR3 is CASSFGSGGAHNEQFF. The CDR3 nucleotides are TGTGCCAGTAGTTTTGGGAGCGGGGGGGCCCACAATGAGCAGTTCTTC.

The V and J genes are TRBV4-2 and TRBJ2-1; 7 bases agree with TRBD2. V lost 0 bases and J lost 6; bases outside the gene matches: 8. Germline assignment: CDR1 LGHNA and CDR2 YNFKEQ. The CDR3 loop spans 16 amino acids. CDR3 DNA: TGTGCCAGCAGCCAAGATCAGGGTAGCGGGCGCAATGAGCAGTTCTTC. As protein: CASSQDQGSGRNEQFF.

CDR3 DNA: TGTGCCAGCACGAAGGACAGATGGAATGAAAAACTGTTTTTT. It codes for CASTKDRWNEKLFF. This chain uses TRBV2 with TRBJ1-4; a possible D gene is TRBD1 (6 bases). CDR1 SNHLY and CDR2 FYNNEI come from the germline V gene. V was clipped by 7 bases and J by 5 bases, with 14 bases between them. The CDR3 length is 14 residues.

CDR3 in amino acids: CASSLESSGLTSDTQYF. The DNA for the CDR3 is TGCGCCAGCAGCTTGGAATCTTCGGGACTCACTTCGGATACGCAGTATTTT. This sequence joins TRBV5-1 and TRBJ2-3; D is possibly TRBD2 (6 bases). Germline CDR1 reads SGHRS; CDR2 reads YFSETQ. The germline V and J ends were trimmed by 0 bases and 6 bases, with 20 bases remaining between them. The CDR3 is 17 amino acids.

The rearrangement uses TRBV28 and TRBJ2-7; 7 bases align to TRBD2. V was clipped by 10 bases and J by 3 bases; unmatched bases: 6. CDR1 and CDR2 from the germline V gene are MDHEN and SYDVKM. The CDR3 has 12 amino acids. The CDR3 here is CATAGQGYEQYF. The CDR3 DNA follows: TGTGCCACAGCGGGGCAGGGCTACGAGCAGTACTTC.

The chain has TRBV7-2 and TRBJ2-3, with 7 bases identical to TRBD2. The CDR3 sequence is 15 residues long. Germline V CDR1 and CDR2: SGHTA, FQGNSA. J lost 1 base, V lost 1 base, and 2 bases had no gene match. The CDR3 loop reads CASSLVLAGTDTQYF. The CDR3 bases are TGTGCCAGCAGCTTAGTTCTAGCGGGCACAGATACGCAGTATTTT.

J is TRBJ1-4 and V is TRBV6-5, with D tentatively TRBD1 (5 bases). The germline V gene encodes CDR1 MNHEY and CDR2 SVGAGI. The CDR3 runs to 15 residues. The ends were cut back, 2 bases at V and 8 bases at J, with 15 bases in the middle. CDR3 sequence (DNA): TGTGCCAGCAGTTACGGGGAACAGGCTTCCGAAAAACTGTTTTTT. Protein product: CASSYGEQASEKLFF.

This clone was counted a few times. The chain links TRBV10-3 to TRBJ1-6; 7 nucleotides agree with TRBD1. Germline loops: CDR1 ENHRY, CDR2 SYGVKD. V lost 6 bases, J lost 6 bases, and 8 bases stayed unmatched. The CDR3 totals 15 residues. The CDR3, as DNA: TGTGCCATCAGCTCTCAGGGGGTCGGTAATTCACCCCTCCACTTT. It translates to CAISSQGVGNSPLHF.

The J gene is TRBJ2-5, the V gene TRBV29-1; D not resolved. The germline CDR1 and CDR2 sequences are SQVTM and ANQGSEA. The CDR3 is 13 residues long. V was trimmed by 4 bases and J by 2 bases, leaving 11 bases between them. The CDR3 sequence: CSVGALNQETQYF. In DNA, the CDR3 is TGCAGCGTTGGGGCCTTAAATCAAGAGACCCAGTACTTC.

The rearrangement uses TRBV19 and TRBJ1-2; weak D call: TRBD1 (6 bases). Germline CDR1 and CDR2: LNHDA and SQIVND (reference sequence). The CDR3 runs to 12 residues. Trimming took off 6 bases at V and 4 bases at J, with 9 bases between the two ends. CDR3 in amino acids: CASRTGPYGYTF. The CDR3 nucleotides are TGTGCCAGTAGGACAGGCCCCTATGGCTACACCTTC.